Shown below are 19 T cell receptor beta chains from a single sample sequenced in a study of T cells in tuberculosis. Clones were sequenced by immunoSEQ multiplex PCR, and TCRdb holds only the in-frame ones, with some missing. The sample lists under 25,000 clones, around 97% seen once, with more than 5% in the top ten. The sample taken for sequencing was PBMCs. The origin of the receptors is a donor between 10 and 35 years old with latent tuberculosis or without tuberculosis infection.

This rearrangement joins TRBV19 to TRBJ1-1; possible D gene TRBD1, 5 bases. The V end lost 3 bases, the J end lost 5 bases, and 13 bases lay between the germline ends. The germline gives CDR1 LNHDA, CDR2 SQIVND (reference sequence). The length of the CDR3 is 14 residues. CDR3 coding DNA: TGTGCCAGTAGTATGGGCGGGGGTTGGACTGAAGCTTTCTTT. The encoded protein is CASSMGGGWTEAFF.

The CDR3 protein is CASSYSILAKNIQYF. CDR3 coding DNA: TGTGCCAGCAGTTACTCGATACTAGCCAAAAACATTCAGTACTTC. The chain is built from TRBV6-6 and TRBJ2-4; no definite D call. V was trimmed by 0 bases and J by 0 bases, leaving 6 bases between them. This CDR3 has 15 amino acids. Looked up from germline, CDR1 is MNHNY and CDR2 is SVGAGI (reference sequence).

The genes are TRBV19 and TRBJ2-1, with D perhaps matching TRBD2 (5 bases). This CDR3 is 15 amino acids long. Trimming removed 4 bases from V and 0 bases from J, with 10 bases in between. In germline, CDR1 is LNHDA, CDR2 SQIVND (reference sequence). This chain's CDR3 is CASSRAAGSYNEQFF. CDR3 nucleotide sequence: TGTGCCAGTAGTAGGGCGGCGGGCTCCTACAATGAGCAGTTCTTC.

The CDR3 sequence: CASSLVSGPDEQYF. CDR3 bases: TGTGCCAGCAGCTTAGTGTCGGGTCCAGACGAGCAGTACTTC. The chain uses TRBV11-2 and TRBJ2-7; D gene unclear. Trimming took off 1 base at V and 5 bases at J, with 12 bases between the two ends. The germline V gene encodes CDR1 SGHAT and CDR2 FQNNGV. The CDR3 length is 14 residues.

The chain links TRBV11-2 to TRBJ2-7; no definite D call. With 5 bases removed from V and 4 bases from J, the gap between germline ends came to 15 bases. The CDR3 has 14 residues. From germline, CDR1 is SGHAT and CDR2 FQNNGV. The CDR3, as DNA: TGTGCCAGCAGCCCCTACCTGAAACCTTACGAGCAGTACTTC. Translated: CASSPYLKPYEQYF.

The chain has TRBV2 and TRBJ1-1, with D unclear. CDR3 length equals 13 residues. Per the germline V gene, CDR1 is SNHLY and CDR2 is FYNNEI. Trimming pared 5 bases from V and 1 base from J, leaving 8 bases between. CDR3 sequence reads: CASSPGPNTEAFF. The CDR3 bases are TGTGCCAGCAGTCCAGGCCCGAACACTGAAGCTTTCTTT.

This sequence joins TRBV6-1 and TRBJ2-1; tentative D call: TRBD1 (8 bases). Trimming removed 6 bases at V and 2 bases at J, with 14 bases between. The CDR3 consists of 15 residues. CDR1 is MNHNS and CDR2 is SASEGT in the germline V gene. The DNA of the CDR3 is TGTGCCAGCAGGGAAACAGGGGGGGCCTACAATGAGCAGTTCTTC. Its protein is CASRETGGAYNEQFF.

J is TRBJ2-7 and V is TRBV2; D possibly corresponds to TRBD2 (5 bases). The V end lost 2 bases, the J end lost 4 bases, and 18 bases lay between the germline ends. The germline V gene has CDR1 SNHLY and CDR2 FYNNEI. The CDR3 covers 16 residues. The CDR3 DNA is TGTGCCAGCAGTGAAAGCGGCCACTATGGCAAGTACGAGCAGTACTTC. It codes for CASSESGHYGKYEQYF.

The chain uses TRBV18 and TRBJ1-5; D gene ambiguous. CDR3 size: 16 residues. Trimming cost V 1 base and J 1 base, with 11 bases left between them. Germline assignment: CDR1 KGHSH and CDR2 LQKENI. The CDR3, as DNA: TGTGCCAGCTCACCACGTGGGAGTCGGAGCAATCAGCCCCAGCATTTT. Its protein is CASSPRGSRSNQPQHF.

The rearrangement uses TRBV27 and TRBJ1-1; 7 nucleotides agree with TRBD1. CDR1 is MNHEY and CDR2 is SMNVEV in the germline V gene (reference sequence). This CDR3 has 14 amino acids. V lost 6 bases and J lost 1; bases outside the gene matches: 5. This CDR3 is CASRSGTANTEAFF. In DNA, the CDR3 is TGTGCCAGCAGATCAGGGACAGCGAACACTGAAGCTTTCTTT.

The chain combines TRBV14 with TRBJ1-1; weak D call: TRBD1 (6 bases). This CDR3 is built from 14 residues. Trimming left V 5 bases short and J 1 base short, with 11 bases between. CDR1 is SGHDN and CDR2 is FVKESK in the germline V gene. The CDR3 region has the DNA TGTGCCAGCAGCACAGTAGGGGGGAACACTGAAGCTTTCTTT. Amino acid sequence: CASSTVGGNTEAFF. Full variable domain (rest looked up from reference TRBV14 and TRBJ1-1): EAGVTQFPSHSVIEKGQTVTLRCDPISGHDNLYWYRRVMGKEIKFLLHFVKESKQDESGMPNNRFLAERTGGTYSTLKVQPAELEDSGVYFCASSTVGGNTEAFFGQGTRLTVV.

This chain joins TRBV18 and TRBJ2-2, with 9 positions matching TRBD1. Germline V lookup: CDR1 KGHSH, CDR2 LQKENI. V was pared by 0 bases and J by 5 bases, with 4 bases of the junction left unmatched. This CDR3 spans 16 amino acids. CDR3 sequence reads: CASSPPGTGLTGELFF. DNA of the CDR3: TGTGCCAGCTCACCACCCGGGACAGGGTTGACCGGGGAGCTGTTTTTT.

The chain recombines TRBV2 with TRBJ1-5, with D tentatively TRBD1 (5 bases). Trimming stripped 7 bases from V and 6 bases from J, with 13 bases between. The germline CDR1 and CDR2 sequences are SNHLY and FYNNEI. The CDR3 loop spans 13 amino acids. CDR3 DNA sequence: TGTGCCAGCATCGCAGGGTCGGGTCAGCCCCAGCATTTT. It is translated as CASIAGSGQPQHF. Looking up the rest from reference TRBV2 and TRBJ1-5 gives the full variable domain: EPEVTQTPSHQVTQMGQEVILRCVPISNHLYFYWYRQILGQKVEFLVSFYNNEISEKSEIFDDQFSVERPDGSNFTLKIRSTKLEDSAMYFCASIAGSGQPQHFGDGTRLSIL.

This rearrangement joins TRBV19 to TRBJ1-1; no clear D gene. Germline V CDR1 and CDR2: LNHDA, SQIVND (reference sequence). The CDR3 covers 12 residues. The V gene lost 3 bases and the J gene lost 2 bases, with 4 bases spanning the gap. CDR3 nucleotide sequence: TGTGCCAGTAGTATGAGTAACACTGAAGCTTTCTTT. It codes for CASSMSNTEAFF.

The genes are TRBV10-1 and TRBJ2-7; D may be TRBD2 (6 bases). Deletions cut 6 bases from V and 0 bases from J, with 15 bases between. The CDR3 loop spans 15 amino acids. Looked up from germline, CDR1 is WNHNN and CDR2 is SYGVQD (reference sequence). The CDR3 DNA reads as TGCGCCAGCAGCCCCGGGGTAGCGGCCTCCTACGAGCAGTACTTC. Translating gives CASSPGVAASYEQYF.

The CDR3, as DNA: TGTGCCAGCAGCTCAGAGAGTACTGAAGCTTTCTTT. Amino acid sequence: CASSSESTEAFF. This chain uses TRBV11-2 with TRBJ1-1; D unclear. The CDR3 totals 12 residues. V lost 4 bases and J 5 bases, leaving 8 bases between the germline ends. Germline CDR1 is SGHAT and CDR2 is FQNNGV.

The gene calls are TRBV6-5 and TRBJ2-3; D perhaps matches TRBD1 (6 bases). CDR1 is MNHEY and CDR2 is SVGAGI in the germline V gene. V lost 6 bases, J lost 5 bases, and 15 bases lay in between. The CDR3 length is 14 residues. Here the CDR3 reads CASSPRGRGDTQYF. The CDR3 bases are TGTGCCAGCAGCCCCAGGGGTCGGGGAGATACGCAGTATTTT.

V is TRBV30 and J is TRBJ2-6, with 8 bases that match TRBD1. The CDR3 covers 17 residues. Trimming removed 1 base from V and 5 bases from J; junction bases left unmatched: 10. Germline V CDR1 and CDR2: GTSNPN, SVGIG (reference sequence). CDR3 sequence reads: CAWSADRGILWANVLTF. CDR3 coding DNA: TGTGCCTGGAGTGCAGACAGGGGAATCCTCTGGGCCAACGTCCTGACTTTC.

The V gene is TRBV5-6, the J gene TRBJ2-1; tentative D call: TRBD2 (5 bases). The CDR3 length is 15 residues. V dropped 1 base and J dropped 3 bases, with 11 bases sitting between them. CDR1 and CDR2 (germline): SGHDT, YYEEEE. CDR3 sequence reads: CASSLRGSRYNEQFF. CDR3 sequence (DNA): TGTGCCAGCAGCTTGCGTGGGAGTCGCTACAATGAGCAGTTCTTC.